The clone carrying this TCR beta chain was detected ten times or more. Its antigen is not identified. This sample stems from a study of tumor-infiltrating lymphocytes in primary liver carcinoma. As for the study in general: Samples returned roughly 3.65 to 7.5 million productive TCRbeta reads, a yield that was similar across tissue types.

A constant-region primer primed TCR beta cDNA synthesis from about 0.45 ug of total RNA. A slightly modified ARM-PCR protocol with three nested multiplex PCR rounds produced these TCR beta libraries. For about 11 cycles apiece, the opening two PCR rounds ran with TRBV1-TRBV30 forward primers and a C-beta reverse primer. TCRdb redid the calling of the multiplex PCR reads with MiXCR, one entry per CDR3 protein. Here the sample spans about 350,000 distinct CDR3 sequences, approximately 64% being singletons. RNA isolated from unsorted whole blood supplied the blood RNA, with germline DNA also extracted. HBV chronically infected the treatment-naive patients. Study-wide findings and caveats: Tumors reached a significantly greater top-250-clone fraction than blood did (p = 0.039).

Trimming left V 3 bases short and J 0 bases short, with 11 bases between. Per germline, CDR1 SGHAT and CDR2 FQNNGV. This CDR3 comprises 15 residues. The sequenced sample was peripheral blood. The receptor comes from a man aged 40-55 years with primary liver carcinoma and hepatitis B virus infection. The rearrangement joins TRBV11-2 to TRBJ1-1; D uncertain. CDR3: CASSLRGNLNTEAFF. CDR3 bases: TGTGCCAGCAGCTTGCGCGGAAACTTGAACACTGAAGCTTTCTTT.